This T cell receptor (beta chain) emerged from a study of T cell clonotyping in hematopoietic cell transplantation. Study at large: Pretransplant recipient samples were taken after cytoreduction.

Regarding time point: recipient sample about 28 days before transplant, after cytoreduction. Here immunoSEQ multiplex PCR was the method, and the copy in TCRdb shows in-frame clones only, minus some. The repertoire holds tens of thousands of clones, with approximately 90% as singletons. The CDR3 loop spans 16 amino acids. The germline V gene has CDR1 MDHEN and CDR2 SYDVKM. J lost 4 bases, V lost 5 bases, and 10 bases had no gene match. J is TRBJ2-1 and V is TRBV28; TRBD1 aligns across 8 bases. This sequence originates from a man aged 60 to 75 with biphenotypic leukemia. Some clones in this sample may be carry-over from other donors' samples. The specimen comprised peripheral blood mononuclear cells, sampled before stem cell transplant. CDR3 sequence: CASSPPGTGLYNEQFF. CDR3 sequence (DNA): TGTGCCAGCAGTCCTCCCGGGACAGGATTATACAATGAGCAGTTCTTC.